This T cell receptor (beta chain) was found in a study of beta chain bispecific antibodies for T cell cancers (dated by TCRdb to 2020 to 2022). Regarding the research as a whole: Healthy donor T cells were cocultured with T cell leukemia lines and bispecific antibodies, then TRBV sequencing of surviving cells measured the depletion of each TRBV family. Surface TRBV12 (TRBV12-3) was expressed on Jurkat cells, and surface TRBV5-5 was expressed on HPB-ALL cells. On the study overall, not on this receptor specifically: Compared with anti-CD19, anti-TRBV5-5 exposure reduced TRBV5-5 signal by about 98% and the closely related TRBV5-6 by around 90%. Every sequenced sample was a mix of normal T cells and leukemia cell line cells, and most of the targeted TRBV signal originated from the leukemia cells instead of the normal T cells. Cross-reactivity of the anti-TRBV5-5 antibody with TRBV5-6 was attributed to high sequence similarity between the two genes. Relative to anti-CD19, anti-TRBV12 exposure cut the share of total TRBV signal from TRBV12-3 by 98% to 99%, while TRBV12-4 dropped by 35% to 45%, which was not significant.

According to the study, the label for this sample's treatment or condition signals: alpha-CD19 control bispecific (anti-CD19 x anti-CD3). For roughly three days, T cells were expanded from blood mononuclear cells using either the anti-CD3 antibody OKT3 or CD3/CD28 Dynabeads. Anti-CD19 bispecific antibody cocultures served as comparators for TRBV sequencing; in separate killing assays, anti-CD19 had no effect on Jurkat or HPB-ALL cells. The culture conditions for expanded T cells were RPMI 1640 plus 10% fetal bovine serum, recombinant human IL-2 (approximately 100 IU/ml) and IL-7 (5 ng/ml). Each coculture mixed approximately 5 x 10^4 target cells and approximately 5 x 10^4 normal T cells with bispecific antibody in 85 to 100 ul and was incubated at 37 degrees C for 15 to 20 hours. Each bispecific antibody consisted of two single-chain variable fragments expressed in a single-chain diabody format with a His tag. Healthy human donors supplied the effector T cells, with peripheral blood mononuclear cells isolated from leukapheresis samples using Ficoll density gradient centrifugation.

This clonotype is judged medium-sized (0.01 to 0.1%). Its antigen remains undetermined. The record has no base qualities; no much larger clone is one base away. Libraries incorporated unique molecular identifier barcodes, which were used to quantify clonotypes. Qiagen AllPrep DNA/RNA Micro kits were used to isolate total RNA, and an Agilent TapeStation was used to check RNA quality. TCR beta libraries were constructed by 5' RACE, in which cDNA synthesis was followed by two PCR steps with TCR beta constant-region gene-specific primers. TCR beta libraries were sequenced on an Illumina MiSeq platform. In the original analysis: MIGEC, MiXCR and VDJtools were used to process the reads. Clonotype frequency was calculated as the fraction of unique molecular identifiers assigned to a given clonotype among all unique molecular identifiers in the sample. Any TRBV gene that IMGT lists as a pseudogene or open reading frame, and is therefore nonfunctional, such as TRBV1, TRBV12-1 and TRBV21, was left out. TCRdb ran its own pipeline on the public reads, namely fastp trimming at Q25 and MiXCR clone calling, and kept in-frame beta chains. Rows with one shared CDR3 protein collapse into an entry with the most common genes and DNA. These V and J calls derive from TCRdb rather than the authors' analysis. The sample contains 9,000 or so distinct CDR3 sequences, approximately 2.2% of them found a single time. The top ten hold roughly 68% of the sample.

At the junction V is shortened by 7 bases and J by 5 bases; bases outside the gene matches: 8. CDR1 and CDR2 were assigned from the germline V gene as MNHEY and SVGAGI. The CDR3 holds 15 amino acids from the cysteine to the phenylalanine. Only CDR3 DNA remains: 45 bases, in frame from the first base. The material sequenced was T cells from a healthy donor cultured with Jurkat leukemia cells, taken from a culture containing an anti-CD19 bispecific antibody. The sequence joins TRBV6-5 to TRBJ2-1; 10 bases in the junction line up with TRBD1. The sequence was collected from a human donor in good health. Some clones in this sample may be carry-over from other donors' samples. The CDR3 loop reads CASTPTGTGDNEQFF. Here is the DNA: TGTGCCAGCACCCCTACCGGGACAGGGGACAATGAGCAGTTCTTC.